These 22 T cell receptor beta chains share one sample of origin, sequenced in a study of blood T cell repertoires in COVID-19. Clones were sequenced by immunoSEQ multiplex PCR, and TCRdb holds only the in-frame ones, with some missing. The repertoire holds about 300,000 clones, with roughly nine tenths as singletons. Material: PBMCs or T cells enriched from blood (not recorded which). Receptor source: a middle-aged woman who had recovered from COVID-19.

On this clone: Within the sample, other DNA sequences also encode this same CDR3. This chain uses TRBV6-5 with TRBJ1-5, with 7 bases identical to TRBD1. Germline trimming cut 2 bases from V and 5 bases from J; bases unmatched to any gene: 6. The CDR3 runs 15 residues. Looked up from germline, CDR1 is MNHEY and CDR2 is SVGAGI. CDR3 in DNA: TGTGCCAGCAGTTACACGACAGGGACGGATCAGCCCCAGCATTTT. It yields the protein CASSYTTGTDQPQHF.

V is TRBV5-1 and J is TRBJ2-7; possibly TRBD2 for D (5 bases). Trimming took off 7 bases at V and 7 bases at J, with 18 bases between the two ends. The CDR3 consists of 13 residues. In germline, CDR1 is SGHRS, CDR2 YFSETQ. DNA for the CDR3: TGCGCCAGCCGACCCGAGGGAGTCGGGGAGCAGTACTTC. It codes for CASRPEGVGEQYF.

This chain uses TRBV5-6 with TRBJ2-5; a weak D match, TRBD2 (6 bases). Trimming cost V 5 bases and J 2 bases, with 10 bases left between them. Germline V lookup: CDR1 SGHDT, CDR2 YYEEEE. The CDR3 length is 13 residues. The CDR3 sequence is CASRSGRQETQYF. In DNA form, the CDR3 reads TGTGCCAGCAGATCCGGGAGACAAGAGACCCAGTACTTC.

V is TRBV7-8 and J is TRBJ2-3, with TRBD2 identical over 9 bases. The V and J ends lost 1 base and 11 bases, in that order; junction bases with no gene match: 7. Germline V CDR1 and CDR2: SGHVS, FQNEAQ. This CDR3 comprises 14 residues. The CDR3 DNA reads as TGTGCCAGCAGCTTAGACCCTAGCGGGGAGGGGCAGTATTTT. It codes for CASSLDPSGEGQYF.

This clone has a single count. This chain's CDR3 is CASSPRGVGDEKLFF. The DNA of the CDR3 is TGTGCCAGCTCACCACGGGGGGTTGGCGATGAAAAACTGTTTTTT. J is TRBJ1-4 and V is TRBV18; D is perhaps TRBD1 (5 bases). V dropped 1 base and J dropped 6 bases, with 12 bases sitting between them. The germline V gene encodes CDR1 KGHSH and CDR2 LQKENI. The CDR3 loop spans 15 amino acids. Complete variable domain (other parts from reference TRBV18 and TRBJ1-4): NAGVMQNPRHLVRRRGQEARLRCSPMKGHSHVYWYRQLPEEGLKFMVYLQKENIIDESGMPKERFSAEFPKEGPSILRIQQVVRGDSAAYFCASSPRGVGDEKLFFGSGTQLSVL.

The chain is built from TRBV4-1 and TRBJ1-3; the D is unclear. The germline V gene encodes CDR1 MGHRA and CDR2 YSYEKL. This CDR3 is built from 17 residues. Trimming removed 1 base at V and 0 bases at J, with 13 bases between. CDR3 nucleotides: TGCGCCAGCAGCCAAGGATGGCCCTACAGCTCTGGAAACACCATATATTTT. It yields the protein CASSQGWPYSSGNTIYF.

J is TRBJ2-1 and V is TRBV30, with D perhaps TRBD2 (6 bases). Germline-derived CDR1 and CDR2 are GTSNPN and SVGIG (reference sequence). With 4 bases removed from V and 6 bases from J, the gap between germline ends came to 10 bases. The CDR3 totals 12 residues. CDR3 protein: CAWKRDFNEQFF. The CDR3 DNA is TGTGCCTGGAAACGGGACTTCAATGAGCAGTTCTTC.

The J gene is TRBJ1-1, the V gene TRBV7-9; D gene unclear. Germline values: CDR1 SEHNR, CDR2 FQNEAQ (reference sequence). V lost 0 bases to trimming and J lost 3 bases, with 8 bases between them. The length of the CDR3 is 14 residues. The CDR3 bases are TGTGCCAGCAGCTTAGCTCCCCCGGACACTGAAGCTTTCTTT. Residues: CASSLAPPDTEAFF.

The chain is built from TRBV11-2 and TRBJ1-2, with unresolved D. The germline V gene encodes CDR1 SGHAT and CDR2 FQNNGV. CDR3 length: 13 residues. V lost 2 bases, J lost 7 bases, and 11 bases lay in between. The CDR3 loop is CASSLIGDSGYTF. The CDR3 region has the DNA TGTGCCAGCAGCTTAATTGGTGATAGTGGCTACACCTTC.

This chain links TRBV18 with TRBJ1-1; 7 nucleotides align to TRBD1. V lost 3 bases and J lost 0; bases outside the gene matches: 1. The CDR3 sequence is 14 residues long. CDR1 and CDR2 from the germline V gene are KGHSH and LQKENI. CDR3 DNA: TGTGCCAGCTCACCGGGACAGATGAACACTGAAGCTTTCTTT. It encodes CASSPGQMNTEAFF. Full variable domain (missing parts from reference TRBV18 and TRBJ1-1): NAGVMQNPRHLVRRRGQEARLRCSPMKGHSHVYWYRQLPEEGLKFMVYLQKENIIDESGMPKERFSAEFPKEGPSILRIQQVVRGDSAAYFCASSPGQMNTEAFFGQGTRLTVV.

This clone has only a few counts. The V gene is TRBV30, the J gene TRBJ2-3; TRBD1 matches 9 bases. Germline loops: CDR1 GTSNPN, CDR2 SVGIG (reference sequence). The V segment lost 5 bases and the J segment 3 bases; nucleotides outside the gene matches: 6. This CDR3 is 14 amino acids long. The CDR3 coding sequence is TGTGCCTGGGGACCGGGACAGGGAACAGATACGCAGTATTTT. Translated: CAWGPGQGTDTQYF.

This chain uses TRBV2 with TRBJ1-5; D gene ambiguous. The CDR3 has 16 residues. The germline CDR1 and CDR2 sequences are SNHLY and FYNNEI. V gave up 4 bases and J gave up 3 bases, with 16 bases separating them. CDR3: CASSGLDGESNQPQHF. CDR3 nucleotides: TGTGCCAGCAGTGGACTCGACGGAGAGTCCAATCAGCCCCAGCATTTT. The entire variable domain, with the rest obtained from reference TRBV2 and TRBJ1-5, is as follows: EPEVTQTPSHQVTQMGQEVILRCVPISNHLYFYWYRQILGQKVEFLVSFYNNEISEKSEIFDDQFSVERPDGSNFTLKIRSTKLEDSAMYFCASSGLDGESNQPQHFGDGTRLSIL.

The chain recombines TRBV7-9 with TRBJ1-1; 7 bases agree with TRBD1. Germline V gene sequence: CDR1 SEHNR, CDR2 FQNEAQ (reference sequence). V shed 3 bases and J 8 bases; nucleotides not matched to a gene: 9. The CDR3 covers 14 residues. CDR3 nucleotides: TGTGCCAGCAGCTTGGGGGGCCCGGACAGGGAAGCTTTCTTT. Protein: CASSLGGPDREAFF.

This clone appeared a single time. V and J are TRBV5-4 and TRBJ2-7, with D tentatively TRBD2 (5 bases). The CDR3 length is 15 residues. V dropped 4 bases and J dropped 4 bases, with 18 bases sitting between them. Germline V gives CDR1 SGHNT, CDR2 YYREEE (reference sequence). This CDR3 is CASSPLPKGVYEQYF. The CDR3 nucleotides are TGTGCCAGCAGCCCTCTGCCAAAGGGAGTTTACGAGCAGTACTTC.

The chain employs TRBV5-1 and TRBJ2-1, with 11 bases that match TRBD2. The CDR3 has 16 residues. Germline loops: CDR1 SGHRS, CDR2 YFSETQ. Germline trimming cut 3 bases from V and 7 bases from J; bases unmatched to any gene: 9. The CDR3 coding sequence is TGCGCCAGCAGCTGGGACATAGCGGGAGGGAGTAATGAGCAGTTCTTC. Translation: CASSWDIAGGSNEQFF.

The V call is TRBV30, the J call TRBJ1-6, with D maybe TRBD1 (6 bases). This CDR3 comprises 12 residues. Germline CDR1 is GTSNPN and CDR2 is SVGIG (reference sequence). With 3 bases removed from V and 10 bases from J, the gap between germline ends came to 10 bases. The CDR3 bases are TGTGCCTGGAGCCCCGGACAGTCACCCCTCCACTTT. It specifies CAWSPGQSPLHF.

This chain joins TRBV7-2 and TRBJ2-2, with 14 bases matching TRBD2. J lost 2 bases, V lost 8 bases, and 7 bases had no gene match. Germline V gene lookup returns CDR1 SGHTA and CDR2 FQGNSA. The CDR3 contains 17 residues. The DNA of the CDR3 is TGTGCCAGCGGGACTAGCGGGAGAGGGAGCAACACCGGGGAGCTGTTTTTT. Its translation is CASGTSGRGSNTGELFF.

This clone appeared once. The CDR3 bases are TGTGCCAGCAGCGGACAGGGGGCCGGCACTGAAGCTTTCTTT. Protein: CASSGQGAGTEAFF. The V call is TRBV6-6, the J call TRBJ1-1, with 11 bases lining up with TRBD1. The J segment lost 4 bases and the V segment lost 6 bases, leaving 4 bases of the junction unmatched. The length of the CDR3 is 14 residues. Per the germline V gene, CDR1 is MNHNY and CDR2 is SVGAGI (reference sequence).

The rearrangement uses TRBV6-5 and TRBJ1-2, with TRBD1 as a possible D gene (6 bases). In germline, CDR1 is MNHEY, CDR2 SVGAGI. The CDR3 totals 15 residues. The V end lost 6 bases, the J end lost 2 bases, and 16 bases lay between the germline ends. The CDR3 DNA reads TGTGCCAGCAGACCAACAGGGTCTCTGAACTATGGCTACACCTTC. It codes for CASRPTGSLNYGYTF.

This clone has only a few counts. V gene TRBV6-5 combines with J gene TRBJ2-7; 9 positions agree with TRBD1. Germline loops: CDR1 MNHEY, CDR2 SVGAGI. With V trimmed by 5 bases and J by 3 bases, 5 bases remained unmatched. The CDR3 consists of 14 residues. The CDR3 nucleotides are TGTGCCAGCAGTCAGACAGGGGGGAACTACGAGCAGTACTTC. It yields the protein CASSQTGGNYEQYF.

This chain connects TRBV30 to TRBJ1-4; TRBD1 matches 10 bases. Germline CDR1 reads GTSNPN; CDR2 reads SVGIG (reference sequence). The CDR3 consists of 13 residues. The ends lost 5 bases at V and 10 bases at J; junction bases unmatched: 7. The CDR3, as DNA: TGTGCCTGGGACAGGGGGCGTGAAGGAAAACTGTTTTTT. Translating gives CAWDRGREGKLFF. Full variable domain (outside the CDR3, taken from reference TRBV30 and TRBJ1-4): SQTIHQWPATLVQPVGSPLSLECTVEGTSNPNLYWYRQAAGRGLQLLFYSVGIGQISSEVPQNLSASRPQDRQFILSSKKLLLSDSGFYLCAWDRGREGKLFFGSGTQLSVL.

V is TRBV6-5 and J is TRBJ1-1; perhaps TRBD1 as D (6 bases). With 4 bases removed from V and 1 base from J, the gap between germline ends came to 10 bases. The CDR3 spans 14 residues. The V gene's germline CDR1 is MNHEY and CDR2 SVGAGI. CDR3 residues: CASSSSGANTEAFF. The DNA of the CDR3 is TGTGCCAGCAGTTCTTCAGGGGCGAACACTGAAGCTTTCTTT.